This entry is about one T cell receptor (beta chain). Its antigen is still unknown. This specimen comes from a study of T-cell memory formation after mild COVID-19. Overall study context: The two donors had largely donor-specific TCR clusters.

The CDR3 totals 15 residues. V lost 8 bases, J lost 7 bases, and 17 bases stayed unmatched. Germline V gives CDR1 MGHRA, CDR2 YSYEKL. Constant-segment primers and 5'RACE yielded cDNA libraries for TCR alpha and TCR beta, each carrying sample barcodes and UMIs. TCRdb used MiXCR to reprocess the 5' RACE reads, holding one entry per CDR3 protein. The repertoire holds a few hundred thousand distinct CDR3 sequences, 20% to 25% seen once, with around 8.7% in the top ten. General study points: From day 15 to 85, contracting clones were balanced between CD4 and CD8, whereas later expanders leaned toward CD4+.

V gene TRBV4-1 combines with J gene TRBJ2-7; the match to TRBD2 covers 7 bases. The receptor comes from an adult woman who had mild COVID-19 (a few samples of this study predate the infection). Cell type and time point are not known. Sequenced material: PBMCs or a T cell subset sorted from them (not recorded which). CDR3 residues: CASGRGGGDLWEQYF. The CDR3 DNA reads as TGCGCCAGCGGCCGCGGGGGTGGTGATTTATGGGAGCAGTACTTC.